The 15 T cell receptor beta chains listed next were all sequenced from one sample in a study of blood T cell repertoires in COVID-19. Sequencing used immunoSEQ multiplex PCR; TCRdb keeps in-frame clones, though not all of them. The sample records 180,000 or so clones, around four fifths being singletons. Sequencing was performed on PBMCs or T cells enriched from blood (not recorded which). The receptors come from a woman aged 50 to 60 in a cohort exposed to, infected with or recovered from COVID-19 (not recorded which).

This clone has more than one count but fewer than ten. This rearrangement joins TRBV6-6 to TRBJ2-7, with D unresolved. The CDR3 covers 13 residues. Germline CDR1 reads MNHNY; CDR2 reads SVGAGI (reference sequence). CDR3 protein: CTSAPTENYEQYF. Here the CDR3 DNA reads TGTACCTCTGCCCCGACTGAAAACTACGAGCAGTACTTC.

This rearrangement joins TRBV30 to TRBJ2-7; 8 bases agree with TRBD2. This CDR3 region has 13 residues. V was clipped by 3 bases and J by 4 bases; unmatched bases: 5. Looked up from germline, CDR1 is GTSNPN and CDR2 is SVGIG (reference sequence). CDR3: CAWSRASGYEQYF. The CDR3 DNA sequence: TGTGCCTGGAGCAGGGCTAGCGGGTACGAGCAGTACTTC.

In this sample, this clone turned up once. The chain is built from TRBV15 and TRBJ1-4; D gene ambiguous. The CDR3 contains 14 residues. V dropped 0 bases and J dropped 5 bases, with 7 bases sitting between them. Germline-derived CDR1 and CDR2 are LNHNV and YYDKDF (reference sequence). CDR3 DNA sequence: TGTGCCACCAGCAGAGATTCGGAGAATGAAAAACTGTTTTTT. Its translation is CATSRDSENEKLFF.

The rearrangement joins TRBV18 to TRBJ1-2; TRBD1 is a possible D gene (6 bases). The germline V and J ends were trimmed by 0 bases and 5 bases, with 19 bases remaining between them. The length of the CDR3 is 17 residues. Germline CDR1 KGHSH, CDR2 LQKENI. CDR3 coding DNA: TGTGCCAGCTCACCACCGGTCAGGGGTACCACCATTTATGGCTACACCTTC. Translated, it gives CASSPPVRGTTIYGYTF.

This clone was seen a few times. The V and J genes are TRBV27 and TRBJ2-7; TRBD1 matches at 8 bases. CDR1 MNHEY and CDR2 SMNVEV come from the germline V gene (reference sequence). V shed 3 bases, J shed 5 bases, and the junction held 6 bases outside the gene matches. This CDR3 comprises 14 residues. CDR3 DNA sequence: TGTGCCAGCAGTTTGGTCAGGGGGCGAAACGAGCAGTACTTC. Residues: CASSLVRGRNEQYF.

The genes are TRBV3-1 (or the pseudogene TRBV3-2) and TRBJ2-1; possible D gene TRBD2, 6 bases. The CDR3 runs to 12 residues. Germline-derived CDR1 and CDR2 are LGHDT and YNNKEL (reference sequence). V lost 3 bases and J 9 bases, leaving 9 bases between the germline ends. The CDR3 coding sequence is TGTGCCAGCAGCCAGGCAGCGGGTGAGCAGTTCTTC. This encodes CASSQAAGEQFF.

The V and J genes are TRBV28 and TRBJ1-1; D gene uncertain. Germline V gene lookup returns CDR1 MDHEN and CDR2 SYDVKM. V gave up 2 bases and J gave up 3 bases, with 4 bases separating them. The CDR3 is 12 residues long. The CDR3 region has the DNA TGTGCCAGCAGTTTAAGCTACACTGAAGCTTTCTTT. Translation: CASSLSYTEAFF.

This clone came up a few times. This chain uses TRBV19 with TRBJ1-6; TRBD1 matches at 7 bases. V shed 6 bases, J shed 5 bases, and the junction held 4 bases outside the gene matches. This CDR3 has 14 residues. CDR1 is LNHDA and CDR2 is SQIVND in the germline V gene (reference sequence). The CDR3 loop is CASREGADNSPLHF. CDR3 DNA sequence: TGTGCCAGTAGGGAGGGGGCTGATAATTCACCCCTCCACTTT.

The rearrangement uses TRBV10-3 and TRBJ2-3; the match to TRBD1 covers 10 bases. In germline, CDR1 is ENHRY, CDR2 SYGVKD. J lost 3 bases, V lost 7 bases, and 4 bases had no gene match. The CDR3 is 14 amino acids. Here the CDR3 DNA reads TGTGCCATCACCACGGGACAGGGGACAGATACGCAGTATTTT. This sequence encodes CAITTGQGTDTQYF.

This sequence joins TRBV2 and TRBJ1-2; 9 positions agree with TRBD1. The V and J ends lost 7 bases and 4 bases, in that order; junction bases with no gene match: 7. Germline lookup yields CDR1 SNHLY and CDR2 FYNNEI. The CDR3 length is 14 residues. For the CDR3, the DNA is TGTGCCAGCAACCCACAGGGGGCAAGCTATGGCTACACCTTC. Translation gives CASNPQGASYGYTF.

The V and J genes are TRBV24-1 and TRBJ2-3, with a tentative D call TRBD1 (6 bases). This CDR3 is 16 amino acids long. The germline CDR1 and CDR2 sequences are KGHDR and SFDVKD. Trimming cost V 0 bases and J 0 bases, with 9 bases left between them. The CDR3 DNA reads TGTGCCACCAGTGATTTGGACAGGACTAGCACAGATACGCAGTATTTT. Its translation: CATSDLDRTSTDTQYF.

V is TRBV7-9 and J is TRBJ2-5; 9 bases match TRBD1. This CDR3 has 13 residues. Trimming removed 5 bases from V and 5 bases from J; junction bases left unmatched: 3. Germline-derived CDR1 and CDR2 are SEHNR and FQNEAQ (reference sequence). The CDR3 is CASSRGQGETQYF. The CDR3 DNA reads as TGTGCCAGCAGCCGCGGACAGGGGGAGACCCAGTACTTC.

The CDR3 sequence: CASSLAYGAGNTIYF. The CDR3 nucleotides read TGTGCCAGCAGCTTGGCATACGGGGCTGGAAACACCATATATTTT. V usage is TRBV5-4 and J usage is TRBJ1-3, with no clear D. CDR1 SGHNT and CDR2 YYREEE come from the germline V gene (reference sequence). This CDR3 contains 15 residues. The V end lost 0 bases, the J end lost 2 bases, and 9 bases lay between the germline ends.

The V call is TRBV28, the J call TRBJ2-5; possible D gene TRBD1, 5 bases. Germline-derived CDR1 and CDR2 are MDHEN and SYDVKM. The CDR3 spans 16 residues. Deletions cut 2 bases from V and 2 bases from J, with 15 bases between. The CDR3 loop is CASSLIGDLGQETQYF. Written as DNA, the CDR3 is TGTGCCAGCAGTTTAATAGGGGATTTAGGGCAAGAGACCCAGTACTTC. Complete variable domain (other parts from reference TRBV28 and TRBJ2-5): DVKVTQSSRYLVKRTGEKVFLECVQDMDHENMFWYRQDPGLGLRLIYFSYDVKMKEKGDIPEGYSVSREKKERFSLILESASTNQTSMYLCASSLIGDLGQETQYFGPGTRLLVL.

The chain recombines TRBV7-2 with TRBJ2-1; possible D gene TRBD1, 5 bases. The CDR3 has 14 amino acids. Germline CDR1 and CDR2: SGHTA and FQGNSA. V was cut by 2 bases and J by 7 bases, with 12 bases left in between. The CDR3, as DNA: TGTGCCAGCAGCTTATTGGCAGGGCCGAATGAGCAGTTCTTC. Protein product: CASSLLAGPNEQFF.